These 18 T cell receptor beta chains originate from one sample sequenced in a study of graft-versus-host responses after intestinal transplantation. The antigens for these receptors are not known. Sequencing used immunoSEQ multiplex PCR; TCRdb keeps in-frame clones, though not all of them. The data show roughly 80,000 clones, with roughly 84% seen just once and around 8% held by the top ten. The source material was unstimulated CD8+ T cells sorted from spleen or lymph node cells, sampled before transplant. These receptors all stem from a human donor who was the organ donor for an intestinal transplant.

This clone has only one observation. The V call is TRBV7-9, the J call TRBJ2-7; D is unresolved. Germline-derived CDR1 and CDR2 are SEHNR and FQNEAQ (reference sequence). The CDR3 runs 11 residues. Trimming left V 3 bases short and J 3 bases short, with 3 bases between. The CDR3 loop reads CASSFYYEQYF. The CDR3 bases are TGTGCCAGCAGCTTCTACTACGAGCAGTACTTC.

The genes are TRBV6-1 and TRBJ1-5; the D is unclear. The CDR3 length is 14 residues. Between the trimmed V and J ends, which lost 5 bases and 5 bases, there was a span of 13 bases. CDR1 is MNHNS and CDR2 is SASEGT in the germline V gene. CDR3 region: CASSSRSPHQPQHF. Here the CDR3 DNA reads TGTGCCAGCAGTTCGCGTTCACCCCATCAGCCCCAGCATTTT.

The CDR3 DNA reads as TGTGCCAGCAGTGAACAAGAGGGGCGACGGCAGCCCCAGCATTTT. Translation gives CASSEQEGRRQPQHF. V gene TRBV6-1 combines with J gene TRBJ1-5; D possibly corresponds to TRBD1 (5 bases). V gave up 2 bases and J gave up 7 bases, with 15 bases separating them. Germline-derived CDR1 and CDR2 are MNHNS and SASEGT. CDR3 length: 15 amino acids.

The chain uses TRBV6-4 and TRBJ2-3; TRBD2 might be the D (5 bases). The CDR3 contains 14 residues. V was shortened by 3 bases and J by 4 bases, with 11 bases between the two germline ends. Germline CDR1 reads MRHNA; CDR2 reads SNTAGT. CDR3 sequence (DNA): TGTGCCAGCAGTGAAAGGCTAGCCTCAGATACGCAGTATTTT. Protein: CASSERLASDTQYF.

The chain links TRBV4-1 to TRBJ2-3; D unresolved. Germline CDR1 MGHRA, CDR2 YSYEKL. Trimming removed 0 bases from V and 5 bases from J, with 12 bases in between. CDR3 length: 15 amino acids. In DNA, the CDR3 is TGCGCCAGCAGCCAAGATGGGCCAAGTGGAGATACGCAGTATTTT. This sequence encodes CASSQDGPSGDTQYF.

This clone has just one count. The V and J genes are TRBV19 and TRBJ2-2; possibly TRBD2 for D (5 bases). CDR3 size: 14 residues. The V and J ends lost 2 bases and 7 bases respectively, with 11 bases between them. The germline V gene encodes CDR1 LNHDA and CDR2 SQIVND (reference sequence). The CDR3 spells CASSIIGNGGELFF. The CDR3 DNA is TGTGCCAGTAGTATAATCGGGAATGGCGGGGAGCTGTTTTTT.

V gene TRBV6-1 combines with J gene TRBJ1-3; D gene uncertain. V gave up 0 bases and J gave up 0 bases, with 6 bases separating them. The CDR3 extends over 15 amino acids. Germline assignment: CDR1 MNHNS and CDR2 SASEGT. The CDR3 sequence is CASSEAASSGNTIYF. The CDR3 bases are TGTGCCAGCAGTGAAGCAGCCTCCTCTGGAAACACCATATATTTT.

V usage is TRBV6-6 and J usage is TRBJ2-5; D unclear. Trimming left V 6 bases short and J 6 bases short, with 5 bases between. This CDR3 has 10 amino acids. CDR1 and CDR2 (germline): MNHNY, SVGAGI (reference sequence). Written as DNA, the CDR3 is TGTGCCAGCAGCGAAAAGACCCAGTACTTC. It specifies CASSEKTQYF.

The chain recombines TRBV5-1 with TRBJ1-2; perhaps TRBD1 as D (6 bases). This CDR3 contains 11 residues. V was shortened by 5 bases and J by 6 bases, with 8 bases between the two germline ends. Germline loops: CDR1 SGHRS, CDR2 YFSETQ. CDR3 DNA sequence: TGCGCCAGCAGTTCAGGGGATGGCTACACCTTC. Its translation is CASSSGDGYTF.

J is TRBJ2-3 and V is TRBV30; D unclear. Germline V lookup: CDR1 GTSNPN, CDR2 SVGIG (reference sequence). V lost 3 bases, J lost 2 bases, and 9 bases lay in between. The CDR3 has 13 amino acids. CDR3 residues: CAWSMRHTDTQYF. The CDR3 DNA reads TGTGCCTGGAGCATGCGGCACACAGATACGCAGTATTTT.

The V call is TRBV29-1, the J call TRBJ1-1; TRBD1 aligns across 8 bases. Losses at the gene ends were 5 bases for V and 3 bases for J; bases not matched to a gene: 8. Germline CDR1 and CDR2: SQVTM and ANQGSEA. The CDR3 is 14 residues long. CDR3 DNA sequence: TGCAGCGTTTTTTTCTGGGACAGGTACACTGAAGCTTTCTTT. It encodes CSVFFWDRYTEAFF.

CDR3 protein: CASETGGSYGYTF. CDR3 bases: TGTGCCAGCGAAACAGGGGGATCGTATGGCTACACCTTC. This chain joins TRBV25-1 and TRBJ1-2; 8 bases align to TRBD1. In germline, CDR1 is MGHDK, CDR2 SYGVNS. This CDR3 has 13 residues. J lost 5 bases, V lost 8 bases, and 7 bases had no gene match.

The chain employs TRBV27 and TRBJ1-5; 7 bases align to TRBD1. The CDR3 is made up of 18 amino acids. Per the germline V gene, CDR1 is MNHEY and CDR2 is SMNVEV (reference sequence). The V and J ends lost 8 bases and 4 bases, in that order; junction bases with no gene match: 20. The CDR3 spells CASFPGTVIPQVNQPQHF. The CDR3 DNA sequence: TGTGCCAGCTTCCCCGGGACAGTAATCCCTCAGGTGAATCAGCCCCAGCATTTT.

The V and J genes are TRBV9 and TRBJ2-3, with D possibly matching TRBD2 (6 bases). The CDR3 contains 18 residues. V lost 3 bases and J lost 2, with 22 bases in between. In germline, CDR1 is SGDLS, CDR2 YYNGEE. The CDR3 loop reads CASSEAGSPLDYTDTQYF. The DNA of the CDR3 is TGTGCCAGCAGCGAAGCCGGGTCTCCCCTGGACTACACAGATACGCAGTATTTT.

The V call is TRBV5-6, the J call TRBJ2-1, with D tentatively TRBD1 (6 bases). Germline V gene data show CDR1 as SGHDT and CDR2 as YYEEEE. There are 15 residues in the CDR3. The V gene lost 5 bases and the J gene lost 2 bases, with 14 bases spanning the gap. CDR3 sequence: CASSSDSDPYNEQFF. The DNA for the CDR3 is TGTGCCAGCAGTTCGGACAGCGACCCCTACAATGAGCAGTTCTTC.

The rearrangement uses TRBV5-4 and TRBJ2-5; D is unresolved. With 2 bases removed from V and 1 base from J, the gap between germline ends came to 6 bases. The CDR3 extends over 13 amino acids. Germline CDR1 reads SGHNT; CDR2 reads YYREEE (reference sequence). The CDR3 protein is CASSFGSQETQYF. The DNA for the CDR3 is TGTGCCAGCAGCTTCGGCTCCCAAGAGACCCAGTACTTC.

The chain uses TRBV4-2 and TRBJ1-2, with D perhaps matching TRBD1 (5 bases). Germline loops: CDR1 LGHNA, CDR2 YNFKEQ. Between the trimmed V and J ends, which lost 4 bases and 2 bases, there was a span of 17 bases. This CDR3 region has 16 residues. The CDR3 nucleotides read TGTGCCAGCAGCCCGTCGGGTGAAGGGGCCAACTATGGCTACACCTTC. Its protein product is CASSPSGEGANYGYTF.

This sequence joins TRBV7-6 and TRBJ1-1; the D gene is possibly TRBD1 (5 bases). The CDR3 has 14 residues. Per the germline V gene, CDR1 is SGHVS and CDR2 is FNYEAQ. Trimming cost V 6 bases and J 4 bases, with 15 bases left between them. CDR3 sequence (DNA): TGTGCCAGCAGGCCCTGGGGCAGGGCCACTGAAGCTTTCTTT. Residues: CASRPWGRATEAFF. The full variable domain, rest sourced from reference TRBV7-6 and TRBJ1-1, is GAGVSQSPRYKVTKRGQDVALRCDPISGHVSLYWYRQALGQGPEFLTYFNYEAQQDKSGLPNDRFSAERPEGSISTLTIQRTEQRDSAMYRCASRPWGRATEAFFGQGTRLTVV.